This T cell receptor beta chain is drawn from a study of OX40 agonist ivuxolimab in advanced cancers. Background on the study: Cancers in dose escalation were hepatocellular, melanoma, renal cell and head and neck.

Produced via immunoSEQ multiplex PCR; TCRdb's table is partial and in-frame only. The sample records roughly 70,000 clones, around 80% being singletons. The sequencing here drew on CD4+ or CD8+ T cells sorted from blood, taken in a trial of the OX40 agonist ivuxolimab. The clonotype was recovered from an adult with an advanced solid tumor such as melanoma, head and neck, liver or kidney cancer.

As DNA, the CDR3 is TGTGCCAGCAGCTCCCGACTAGCGGAGCAGTACTTC. The encoded protein is CASSSRLAEQYF. This sequence joins TRBV5-6 and TRBJ2-7, with 8 positions matching TRBD2. Germline loops: CDR1 SGHDT, CDR2 YYEEEE. The CDR3 length is 12 residues. V was clipped by 3 bases and J by 7 bases; unmatched bases: 3.